What follows are 10 T cell receptor beta chains derived from one specimen sequenced in a study of T cell repertoires in breast cancer. Primers covering all TCR V genes were used in emulsion RT-PCR on CD8+ T cells. Blocking oligonucleotides added to a second nested PCR suppressed unpaired genes. TCRdb reprocessed the emulsion pairing reads via MiXCR and lists one record per CDR3 protein. The data contain about 40,000 distinct CDR3 sequences, 45% of them singletons. The specimen sequenced was CD8+ T cells. These receptors were taken from a pool of human donors with breast cancer or a healthy control (not recorded which).

This clonotype came up many times. The chain joins TRBV28 to TRBJ2-3, with 8 bases matching TRBD2. Germline V lookup: CDR1 MDHEN, CDR2 SYDVKM. The ends lost 5 bases at V and 5 bases at J; junction bases unmatched: 9. This CDR3 has 15 amino acids. CDR3 DNA: TGTGCCAGCAGTCTCAGGGGACTAGAGATAGATACGCAGTATTTT. Residues: CASSLRGLEIDTQYF.

This clonotype has at least ten counts. The gene calls are TRBV7-9 and TRBJ1-3; D is unclear. Trimming removed 6 bases at V and 1 base at J, with 7 bases between. The germline V gene has CDR1 SEHNR and CDR2 FQNEAQ (reference sequence). CDR3 length: 13 residues. CDR3: CASSRSSGNTIYF. Here the CDR3 DNA reads TGTGCCAGCAGTCGGTCTTCTGGAAACACCATATATTTT.

The CDR3 loop is CASSFPGLALSSYEQYF. The CDR3, as DNA: TGTGCCAGCAGTTTTCCGGGGCTAGCTTTGAGCTCCTACGAGCAGTACTTC. The V call is TRBV5-8, the J call TRBJ2-7; either TRBD1 or TRBD2 may supply D (5 bases each). Germline CDR1 reads SGHTS; CDR2 reads YDEGEE. The V gene lost 5 bases and the J gene lost 0 bases, with 21 bases spanning the gap. CDR3 size: 17 residues.

V and J are TRBV5-1 and TRBJ2-7; D not resolved. The CDR3 extends over 14 amino acids. The V end lost 4 bases, the J end lost 3 bases, and 14 bases lay between the germline ends. The germline CDR1 and CDR2 sequences are SGHRS and YFSETQ. Here the CDR3 reads CASSPYFRGYEQYF. CDR3 nucleotide sequence: TGCGCCAGCAGCCCCTATTTCAGAGGCTACGAGCAGTACTTC.

In its sample, this clonotype is medium-sized. The chain carries TRBV7-9 and TRBJ1-2; no reliable D call. The CDR3 is 14 residues long. Trimming took off 5 bases at V and 3 bases at J, with 13 bases between the two ends. Germline values: CDR1 SEHNR, CDR2 FQNEAQ (reference sequence). The CDR3 region is CASSRVFQDYGYTF. CDR3 sequence (DNA): TGTGCCAGCAGCCGGGTTTTTCAGGACTATGGCTACACCTTC.

This clonotype was counted only a few times. The chain combines TRBV4-2 with TRBJ2-5, with 8 bases lining up with TRBD2. This CDR3 region has 13 residues. With 5 bases clipped from V and 3 bases from J, the junction kept 2 bases outside the gene matches. CDR1 is LGHNA and CDR2 is YNFKEQ in the germline V gene. The CDR3 region is CASSAGGKETQYF. Here the CDR3 DNA reads TGTGCCAGCAGCGCGGGGGGTAAAGAGACCCAGTACTTC.

On this clonotype: An end of the junction differs from the germline gene, which may be a read error. V gene TRBV20-1 combines with J gene TRBJ1-3, with a possible D match to TRBD1 (6 bases). Per germline, CDR1 DFQATT and CDR2 SNEGSKA (reference sequence). The CDR3 has 13 residues. The CDR3 DNA reads TGCAGTGCCTCAGGGGAAACTGGAAACACCATATGTTTT. Translating it yields CSASGETGNTICF.

This chain connects TRBV18 to TRBJ2-3; 12 bases align to TRBD1. The CDR3 is 16 residues long. J gave up 5 bases and V 4 bases, and 7 bases lay outside the gene matches. Germline V CDR1 and CDR2: KGHSH, LQKENI. In nucleotides, the CDR3 is TGTGCCAGCTCACGGATGGGACAGGGGGCGCAAGATACGCAGTATTTT. Its protein is CASSRMGQGAQDTQYF.

This clonotype was counted between two and nine times. The CDR3 DNA is TGTGCCAGCAGCCTAAGGGGTCCGGCGGGTTCACCCCTCCACTTT. Translating it yields CASSLRGPAGSPLHF. The chain uses TRBV6-5 and TRBJ1-6; possibly TRBD1 for D (5 bases). V was pared by 6 bases and J by 9 bases, with 18 bases between. Germline CDR1 reads MNHEY; CDR2 reads SVGAGI. CDR3 size: 15 residues.

This clonotype was seen more than once but under ten times. V usage is TRBV12-3 or TRBV12-4 and J usage is TRBJ2-4; D gene ambiguous. V dropped 6 bases and J dropped 8 bases, with 17 bases sitting between them. This CDR3 is 14 amino acids long. The CDR3 coding sequence is TGTGCCAGCAGCCCTCGGGCGGTTGTGGACATTCAGTACTTC. It specifies CASSPRAVVDIQYF.